A single sample gave rise to the 14 T cell receptor beta chains below, sequenced in a study of T cell responses to AZD1222 COVID-19 vaccine. Profiled with immunoSEQ multiplex PCR; TCRdb holds only in-frame clones, not every one. Of roughly 120,000 clones listed, approximately 88% are singletons. The sequenced sample was peripheral blood, obtained on day 0 of AZD1222 vaccination. These receptors all come from an adult in good health.

The chain is built from TRBV6-5 and TRBJ2-1; 10 nucleotides match TRBD1. J lost 8 bases, V lost 2 bases, and 6 bases had no gene match. Per the germline V gene, CDR1 is MNHEY and CDR2 is SVGAGI. This CDR3 has 15 residues. CDR3 residues: CASSYGTGEIYEQFF. The CDR3 DNA is TGTGCCAGCAGTTACGGGACAGGGGAAATCTATGAGCAGTTCTTC.

The chain carries TRBV4-1 and TRBJ2-7; D is possibly TRBD1 (7 bases). CDR3 length: 17 residues. Germline lookup yields CDR1 MGHRA and CDR2 YSYEKL. V was pared by 1 base and J by 3 bases, with 19 bases between. The CDR3 spells CASSQVQGGFTYYEQYF. CDR3 sequence (DNA): TGCGCCAGCAGCCAAGTCCAGGGGGGTTTTACGTACTACGAGCAGTACTTC.

This clone was recorded once. The chain combines TRBV5-4 with TRBJ2-3; 12 nucleotides agree with TRBD2. V shed 4 bases, J shed 4 bases, and the junction held 10 bases outside the gene matches. Germline V gene data show CDR1 as SGHNT and CDR2 as YYREEE (reference sequence). The CDR3 length is 17 residues. CDR3 nucleotide sequence: TGTGCCAGCAGCGGGGCCCCTAGCGGGGGGGCCGCAGATACGCAGTATTTT. Encoded protein: CASSGAPSGGAADTQYF.

The rearrangement joins TRBV11-2 to TRBJ1-1; D not certain. Trimming removed 1 base at V and 8 bases at J, with 8 bases between. The germline V gene has CDR1 SGHAT and CDR2 FQNNGV. The CDR3 runs 12 residues. The CDR3 region has the DNA TGTGCCAGCAGCTTAGGTCAAGCAGAAGCTTTCTTT. Its protein is CASSLGQAEAFF. Combining the CDR3 with reference TRBV11-2 and TRBJ1-1 gives the whole variable domain EAGVAQSPRYKIIEKRQSVAFWCNPISGHATLYWYQQILGQGPKLLIQFQNNGVVDDSQLPKDRFSAERLKGVDSTLKIQPAKLEDSAVYLCASSLGQAEAFFGQGTRLTVV.

This clone came up once. The CDR3 sequence: CSVGQGNEKLFF. CDR3 nucleotides: TGCAGCGTTGGCCAGGGTAATGAAAAACTGTTTTTT. This rearrangement joins TRBV29-1 to TRBJ1-4; tentatively, D is TRBD1 (5 bases). The CDR3 has 12 amino acids. Looked up from germline, CDR1 is SQVTM and CDR2 is ANQGSEA. V dropped 4 bases and J dropped 4 bases, with 7 bases sitting between them.

The chain is built from TRBV21-1 and TRBJ1-1; the table's D gene call, TRBD1, was not cross checked with the DNA. TRBV21-1 is recorded as a pseudogene. This CDR3 comprises 12 residues. This CDR3 reads CASRDRGAEAFF. The CDR3 DNA follows: TGTGCCAGCCGCGACAGGGGGGCTGAAGCTTTCTTT.

J is TRBJ1-2 and V is TRBV11-2, with 8 bases identical to TRBD1. The trim removed 0 bases at V and 4 bases at J, leaving 10 bases unmatched. Germline CDR1 and CDR2: SGHAT and FQNNGV. The CDR3 is 17 residues long. For the CDR3, the DNA is TGTGCCAGCAGCTTAGAAGGGGAGACAGGGGTTTTCTATGGCTACACCTTC. It translates to CASSLEGETGVFYGYTF. Looking up the rest from reference TRBV11-2 and TRBJ1-2 gives the full variable domain: EAGVAQSPRYKIIEKRQSVAFWCNPISGHATLYWYQQILGQGPKLLIQFQNNGVVDDSQLPKDRFSAERLKGVDSTLKIQPAKLEDSAVYLCASSLEGETGVFYGYTFGSGTRLTVV.

The genes are TRBV12-3 or TRBV12-4 and TRBJ1-2; possibly TRBD1 for D (5 bases). This CDR3 spans 13 amino acids. Trimming pared 4 bases from V and 8 bases from J, leaving 14 bases between. The CDR3 protein is CASSSQGAWGYTF. The CDR3 DNA reads TGTGCCAGCAGTTCCCAGGGTGCTTGGGGCTACACCTTC.

This chain joins TRBV29-1 and TRBJ1-4; D ambiguous. CDR1 is SQVTM, CDR2 ANQGSEA, per germline. The CDR3 runs 13 residues. The V and J ends lost 7 bases and 0 bases respectively, with 9 bases between them. The CDR3 sequence is CSGARATNEKLFF. In nucleotides, the CDR3 is TGCAGCGGAGCTAGGGCAACTAATGAAAAACTGTTTTTT. Based on the CDR3 plus reference TRBV29-1 and TRBJ1-4, the full variable domain is SAVISQKPSRDICQRGTSLTIQCQVDSQVTMMFWYRQQPGQSLTLIATANQGSEATYESGFVIDKFPISRPNLTFSTLTVSNMSPEDSSIYLCSGARATNEKLFFGSGTQLSVL.

J is TRBJ2-5 and V is TRBV6-5, with 7 bases that match TRBD2. CDR3 length: 16 amino acids. Looked up from germline, CDR1 is MNHEY and CDR2 is SVGAGI. V gave up 0 bases and J gave up 4 bases; unmatched junction bases: 8. The CDR3 bases are TGTGCCAGCAGTTACTCGGGAGTAGAGCGGGGAGAGACCCAGTACTTC. Translating gives CASSYSGVERGETQYF.

The V and J genes are TRBV2 and TRBJ1-1; D uncertain. The CDR3 is made up of 12 amino acids. Germline-derived CDR1 and CDR2 are SNHLY and FYNNEI. Trimming removed 6 bases at V and 1 base at J, with 6 bases between. The CDR3 region has the DNA TGTGCCAGCAGGGAGGCGAACACTGAAGCTTTCTTT. Its protein is CASREANTEAFF.

The rearrangement links TRBV21-1 to TRBJ1-3; the tabulated D call, TRBD1, remains unverified against the DNA. TRBV21-1 is annotated as a pseudogene. CDR3 length: 15 amino acids. The CDR3 loop reads CASRDRLYSGNTIYF. DNA of the CDR3: TGTGCCAGCAGGGACAGGTTATACTCTGGAAACACCATATATTTT.

The CDR3 region has the DNA TGTGCCAGTAGGGGTCAGGGTACTGGGAGCAATCAGCCCCAGCATTTT. This encodes CASRGQGTGSNQPQHF. The chain recombines TRBV19 with TRBJ1-5; D is possibly TRBD1 (5 bases). The V end was cut by 6 bases, the J end by 1 base, with 16 bases between. This CDR3 is 16 amino acids long. Germline V gene sequence: CDR1 LNHDA, CDR2 SQIVND (reference sequence).

This clone appeared a single time. V and J are TRBV5-1 and TRBJ1-4; possible D gene TRBD1, 6 bases. The CDR3 length is 15 residues. Trimming pared 4 bases from V and 4 bases from J, leaving 14 bases between. Germline V CDR1 and CDR2: SGHRS, YFSETQ. The CDR3 nucleotides read TGCGCCAGCAGCCTCTCAGGGGCAGGTAATGAAAAACTGTTTTTT. It is translated as CASSLSGAGNEKLFF. Looking up the rest from reference TRBV5-1 and TRBJ1-4 gives the full variable domain: KAGVTQTPRYLIKTRGQQVTLSCSPISGHRSVSWYQQTPGQGLQFLFEYFSETQRNKGNFPGRFSGRQFSNSRSEMNVSTLELGDSALYLCASSLSGAGNEKLFFGSGTQLSVL.